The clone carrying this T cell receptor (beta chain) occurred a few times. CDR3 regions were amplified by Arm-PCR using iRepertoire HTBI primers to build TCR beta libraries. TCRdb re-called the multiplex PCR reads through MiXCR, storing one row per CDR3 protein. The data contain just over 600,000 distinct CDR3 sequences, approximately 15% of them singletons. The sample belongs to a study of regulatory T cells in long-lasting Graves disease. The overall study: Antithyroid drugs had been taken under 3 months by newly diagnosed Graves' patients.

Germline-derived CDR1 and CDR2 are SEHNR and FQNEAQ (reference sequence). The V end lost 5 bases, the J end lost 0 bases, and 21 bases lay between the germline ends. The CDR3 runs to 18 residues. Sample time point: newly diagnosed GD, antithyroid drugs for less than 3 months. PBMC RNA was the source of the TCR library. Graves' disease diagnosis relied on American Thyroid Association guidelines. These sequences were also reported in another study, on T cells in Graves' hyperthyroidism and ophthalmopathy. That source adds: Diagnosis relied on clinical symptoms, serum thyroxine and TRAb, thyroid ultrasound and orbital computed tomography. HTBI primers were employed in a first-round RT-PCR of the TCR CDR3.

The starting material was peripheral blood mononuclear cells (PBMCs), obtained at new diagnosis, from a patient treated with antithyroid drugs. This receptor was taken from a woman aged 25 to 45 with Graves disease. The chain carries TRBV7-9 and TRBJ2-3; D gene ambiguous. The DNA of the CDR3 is TGTGCCAGCAGCCTCGGCGTGAGCGCGGCCACTAGCACAGATACGCAGTATTTT. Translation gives CASSLGVSAATSTDTQYF.